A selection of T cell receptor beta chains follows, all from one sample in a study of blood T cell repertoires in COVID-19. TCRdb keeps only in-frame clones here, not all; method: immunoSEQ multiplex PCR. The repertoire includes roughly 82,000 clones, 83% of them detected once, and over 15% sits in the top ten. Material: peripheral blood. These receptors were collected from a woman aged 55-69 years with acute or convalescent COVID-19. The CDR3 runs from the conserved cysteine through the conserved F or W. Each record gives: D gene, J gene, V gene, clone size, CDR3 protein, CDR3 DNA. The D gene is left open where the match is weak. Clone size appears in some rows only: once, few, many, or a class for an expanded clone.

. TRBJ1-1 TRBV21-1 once CASSKEGTGRMNTEAFF TGTGCCAGCAGCAAAGAGGGCACAGGGAGAATGAACACTGAAGCTTTCTTT
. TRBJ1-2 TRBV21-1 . CASSLPRTGGNYGYTF TGTGCCAGCAGCCTCCCGAGGACAGGGGGGAACTATGGCTACACCTTC
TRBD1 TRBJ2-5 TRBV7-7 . CASSLGDRLVETQYF TGTGCTAGCAGCTTAGGGGACAGGCTGGTAGAGACCCAGTACTTC
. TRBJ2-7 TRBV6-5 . CASSSGSGAYEQYF TGTGCCAGCAGCTCCGGGAGCGGTGCCTACGAGCAGTACTTC
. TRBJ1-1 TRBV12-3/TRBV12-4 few CASSLMGRTEAFF TGTGCCAGCAGTTTGATGGGGCGCACTGAAGCTTTCTTT
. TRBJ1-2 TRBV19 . CASSVQGKDNYGYTF TGTGCCAGTAGCGTACAGGGTAAGGATAACTATGGCTACACCTTC
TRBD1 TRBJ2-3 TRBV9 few CASSANRDRGTDTQYF TGTGCCAGCAGCGCAAACCGGGACAGGGGGACAGATACGCAGTATTTT
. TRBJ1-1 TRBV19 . CASSWYQKNTEAFF TGTGCCAGTAGTTGGTACCAGAAGAACACTGAAGCTTTCTTT
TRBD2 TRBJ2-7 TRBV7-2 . CASSLVSGGASYEQYF TGTGCCAGCAGCTTGGTAAGCGGGGGCGCCTCCTACGAGCAGTACTTC
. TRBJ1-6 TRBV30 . CAWGSDRDTRFSYNSPLHF TGTGCCTGGGGGTCGGATCGGGACACAAGGTTCTCCTATAATTCACCCCTCCACTTT
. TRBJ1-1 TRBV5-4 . CASSLVGRDSDTEAFF TGTGCCAGCAGCTTGGTCGGCAGGGATTCGGACACTGAAGCTTTCTTT
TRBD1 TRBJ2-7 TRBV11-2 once CASSLGTGSSYEQYF TGTGCCAGCAGCTTAGGGACAGGGAGCTCCTACGAGCAGTACTTC
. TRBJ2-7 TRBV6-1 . CASSEVGQGDPYEQYF TGTGCCAGCAGTGAAGTCGGGCAGGGCGATCCCTACGAGCAGTACTTC
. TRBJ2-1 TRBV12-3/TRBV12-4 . CASSELDEQFF TGTGCCAGCAGCGAACTAGATGAGCAGTTCTTC
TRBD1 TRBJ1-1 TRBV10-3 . CAISVRYRGGTEAFF TGTGCCATCAGTGTTAGGTACAGGGGGGGCACTGAAGCTTTCTTT
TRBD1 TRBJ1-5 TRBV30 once CAWSRLTGGNQPQHF TGTGCCTGGAGTCGCTTAACAGGGGGGAATCAGCCCCAGCATTTT
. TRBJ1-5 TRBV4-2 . CASSTNSRGGQPQHF TGTGCCAGCAGCACTAATTCCAGGGGTGGGCAGCCCCAGCATTTT
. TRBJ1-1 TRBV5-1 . CASSLAETEAFF TGCGCCAGCAGCTTGGCCGAGACTGAAGCTTTCTTT
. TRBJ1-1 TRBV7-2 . CASSLLTGNTEAFF TGTGCCAGCAGCTTACTGACAGGGAACACTGAAGCTTTCTTT
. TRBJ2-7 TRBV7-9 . CASSLDSGVKSYEQYF TGTGCCAGCAGCTTAGATAGCGGTGTTAAATCCTACGAGCAGTACTTC
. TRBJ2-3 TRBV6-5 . CASSHQSLLDTQYF TGTGCCAGCAGTCACCAGTCACTACTTGATACGCAGTATTTT
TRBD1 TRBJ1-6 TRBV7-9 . CASSLGSGTGGSPLHF TGTGCCAGCAGCTTAGGGAGCGGGACAGGGGGATCACCCCTCCACTTT
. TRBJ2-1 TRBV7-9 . CASRPDSWNEQFF TGTGCCAGCAGACCTGACAGTTGGAATGAGCAGTTCTTC
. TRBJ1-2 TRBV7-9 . CASSPVAAGDGYTF TGTGCCAGCAGCCCTGTGGCGGCCGGTGACGGCTACACCTTC
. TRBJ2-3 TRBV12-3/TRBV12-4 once CASSLSTDTQYF TGTGCCAGCAGTTTATCGACAGATACGCAGTATTTT
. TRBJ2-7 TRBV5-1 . CASSPSSRSLSYEQYF TGCGCCAGCAGTCCGTCGTCTCGGAGCCTTAGCTACGAGCAGTACTTC
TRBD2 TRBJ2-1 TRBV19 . CASSKGGLAGYRSYNEQFF TGTGCCAGTAGTAAGGGGGGACTAGCGGGCTATCGTTCCTACAATGAGCAGTTCTTC
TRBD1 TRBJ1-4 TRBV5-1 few CASSPEGQPYEKLFF TGCGCCAGCTCCCCCGAGGGACAGCCGTATGAAAAACTGTTTTTT
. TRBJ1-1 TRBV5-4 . CASSPEGVRKNTEAFF TGTGCCAGCAGCCCGGAGGGTGTCAGGAAGAACACTGAAGCTTTCTTT
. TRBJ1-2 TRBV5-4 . CASSPGGGHYGYTF TGTGCCAGCAGCCCTGGGGGGGGGCACTATGGCTACACCTTC
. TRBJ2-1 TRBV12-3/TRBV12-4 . CASRLRSYEQFF TGTGCCAGCAGGCTGAGGTCTTATGAGCAGTTCTTC
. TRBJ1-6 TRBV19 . CASGGRGAAYNSPLHF TGTGCCAGTGGAGGTCGAGGAGCGGCCTATAATTCACCCCTCCACTTT
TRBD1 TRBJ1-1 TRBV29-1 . CSVAAGGGFTEAFF TGCAGCGTTGCCGCAGGGGGCGGGTTCACTGAAGCTTTCTTT
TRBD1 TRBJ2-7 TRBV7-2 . CASSLGQGLGEQYF TGTGCCAGCAGCCTCGGACAGGGACTGGGAGAGCAGTACTTC
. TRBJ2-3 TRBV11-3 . CASSLGVSSTDTQYF TGTGCCAGCAGCTTAGGTGTCAGTAGCACAGATACGCAGTATTTT
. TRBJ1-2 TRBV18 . CASSPGAALGASGYTF TGTGCCAGCTCACCAGGGGCTGCTCTGGGGGCGAGCGGCTACACCTTC
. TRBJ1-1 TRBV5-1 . CASRGEWEAFF TGCGCCAGCAGGGGAGAATGGGAAGCTTTCTTT
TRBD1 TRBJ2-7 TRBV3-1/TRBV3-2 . CASSQTGTVGEQYF TGTGCCAGCAGCCAGACGGGGACAGTTGGCGAGCAGTACTTC
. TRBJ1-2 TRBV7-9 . CASSLNADGGYTF TGTGCCAGCAGCTTAAATGCGGATGGGGGCTACACCTTC
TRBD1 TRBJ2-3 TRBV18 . CASTRQGRDTQYF TGTGCCAGCACCCGACAGGGGAGAGATACGCAGTATTTT
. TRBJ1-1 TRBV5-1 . CASSPGGYTEAFF TGCGCCAGCAGCCCGGGGGGGTACACTGAAGCTTTCTTT
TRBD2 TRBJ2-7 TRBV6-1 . CASSHKLADYEQYF TGTGCCAGCAGCCATAAACTAGCGGACTACGAGCAGTACTTC
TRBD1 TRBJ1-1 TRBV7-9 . CASSPVPRTGGGLNTEAFF TGTGCCAGCAGCCCGGTACCTAGGACAGGGGGCGGTTTGAACACTGAAGCTTTCTTT
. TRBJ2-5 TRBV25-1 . CASSEPGQETQYF TGTGCCAGCAGTGAACCGGGCCAAGAGACCCAGTACTTC
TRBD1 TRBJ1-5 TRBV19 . CASSRQGDQPQHF TGTGCCAGTAGTCGACAGGGGGATCAGCCCCAGCATTTT
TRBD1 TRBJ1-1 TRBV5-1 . CASSWGQAMNTEAFF TGCGCCAGCAGCTGGGGACAGGCCATGAACACTGAAGCTTTCTTT
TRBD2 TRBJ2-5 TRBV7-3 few CASSERGGQETQYF TGTGCCAGCAGCGAGCGGGGGGGACAAGAGACCCAGTACTTC
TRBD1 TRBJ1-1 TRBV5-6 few CASSETGGNTEAFF TGTGCCAGCAGCGAGACAGGGGGGAACACTGAAGCTTTCTTT
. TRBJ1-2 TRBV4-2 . CASSQGAQVEGYTF TGTGCCAGCAGCCAAGGGGCACAGGTCGAGGGCTACACCTTC
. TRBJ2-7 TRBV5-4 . CASSPGGQTYEQYF TGTGCCAGCAGCCCCGGGGGGCAGACCTACGAGCAGTACTTC
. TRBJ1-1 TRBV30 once CAWSVGGLDAFF TGTGCCTGGAGTGTCGGGGGGTTGGACGCTTTCTTT
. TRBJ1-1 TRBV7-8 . CASSLLRTANTEAFF TGTGCCAGCAGCCTCTTGAGGACAGCGAACACTGAAGCTTTCTTT
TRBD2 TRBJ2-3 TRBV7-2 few CASTQTSGGDSSTDTQYF TGTGCCAGCACCCAGACTAGCGGGGGGGACTCTAGCACAGATACGCAGTATTTT
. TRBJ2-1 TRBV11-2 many CASSLDQAEQFF TGTGCCAGCAGCTTAGATCAGGCGGAGCAGTTCTTC
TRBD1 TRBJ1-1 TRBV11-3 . CASSLGGTGKNTEAFF TGTGCCAGCAGCTTAGGTGGGACAGGGAAGAACACTGAAGCTTTCTTT
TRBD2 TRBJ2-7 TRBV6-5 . CASSITSGPTYEQYF TGTGCCAGCAGCATCACTAGCGGGCCCACCTACGAGCAGTACTTC
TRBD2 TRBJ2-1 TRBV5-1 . CASSPTSGSYNEQFF TGCGCCAGCAGCCCCACTAGCGGTTCCTACAATGAGCAGTTCTTC
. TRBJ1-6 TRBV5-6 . CASSSGRYSPLHF TGTGCCAGCAGCTCTGGGCGATATTCACCCCTCCACTTT
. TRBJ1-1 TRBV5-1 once CASSIGLGRGEAFF TGCGCCAGCAGCATTGGTCTGGGGAGAGGGGAAGCTTTCTTT
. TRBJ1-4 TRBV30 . CAWSHQALANEKLFF TGTGCCTGGAGCCACCAGGCACTCGCTAATGAAAAACTGTTTTTT